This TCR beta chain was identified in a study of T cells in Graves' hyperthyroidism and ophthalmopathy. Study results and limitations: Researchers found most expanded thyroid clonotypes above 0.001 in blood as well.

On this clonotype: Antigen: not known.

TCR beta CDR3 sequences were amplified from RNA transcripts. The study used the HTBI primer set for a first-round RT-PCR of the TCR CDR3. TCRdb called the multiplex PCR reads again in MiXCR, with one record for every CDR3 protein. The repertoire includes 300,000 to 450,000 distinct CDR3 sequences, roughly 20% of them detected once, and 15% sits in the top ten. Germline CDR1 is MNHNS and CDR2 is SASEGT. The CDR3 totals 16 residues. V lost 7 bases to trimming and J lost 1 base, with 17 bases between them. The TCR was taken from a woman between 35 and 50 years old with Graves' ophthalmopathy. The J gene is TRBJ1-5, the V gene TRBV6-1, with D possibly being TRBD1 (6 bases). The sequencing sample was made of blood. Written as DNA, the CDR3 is TGTGCCAGCAAGGAGGCAGGGGCGCGGAGCAATCAGCCCCAGCATTTT. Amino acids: CASKEAGARSNQPQHF.